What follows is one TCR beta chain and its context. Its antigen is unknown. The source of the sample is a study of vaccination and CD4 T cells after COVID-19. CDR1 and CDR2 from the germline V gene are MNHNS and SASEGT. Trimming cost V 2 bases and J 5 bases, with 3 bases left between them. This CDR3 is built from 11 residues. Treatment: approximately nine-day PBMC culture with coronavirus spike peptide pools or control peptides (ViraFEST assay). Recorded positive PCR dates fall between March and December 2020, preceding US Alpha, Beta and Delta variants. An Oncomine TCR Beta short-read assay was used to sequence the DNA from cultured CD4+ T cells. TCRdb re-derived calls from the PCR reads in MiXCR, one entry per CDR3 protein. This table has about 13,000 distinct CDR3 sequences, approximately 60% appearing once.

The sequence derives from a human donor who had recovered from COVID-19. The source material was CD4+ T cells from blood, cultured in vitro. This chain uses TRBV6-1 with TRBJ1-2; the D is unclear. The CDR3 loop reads CASSEYYGYTF. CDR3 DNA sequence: TGTGCCAGCAGTGAATATTATGGCTACACCTTC.